What follows are 18 T cell receptor beta chains derived from one specimen sequenced in a study of blood T cells in healthy people across ages. Primed by a sample-barcoded 5' primer and a J-beta primer mix, a second PCR proceeded for 7 to 11 cycles. In TCRdb, the 5' RACE reads were re-called with MiXCR into one record per CDR3 protein. Altogether a few hundred thousand distinct CDR3 sequences are present, about 26% being singletons, with the ten largest covering roughly 18%. Sequencing was done on a sample of blood. These receptors were taken from a woman in her sixties or seventies in good health.

The chain joins TRBV12-3 or TRBV12-4 to TRBJ1-2, with D perhaps TRBD1 (6 bases). The V gene lost 6 bases and the J gene lost 4 bases, with 15 bases spanning the gap. The CDR3 is made up of 14 amino acids. The CDR3 coding sequence is TGTGCCAGCAGACTACAGGGCCACCCCTATGGCTACACCTTC. Protein: CASRLQGHPYGYTF.

This clonotype came up a few times. This chain uses TRBV4-3 with TRBJ2-1; D perhaps matches TRBD2 (6 bases). The CDR3 has 14 residues. The V and J ends lost 4 bases and 0 bases respectively, with 7 bases between them. Germline loops: CDR1 LGHNA, CDR2 YSLEER. CDR3 in DNA: TGCGCCAGCAGCCGGCGGGACTCCTACAATGAGCAGTTCTTC. Its translation: CASSRRDSYNEQFF.

This clonotype was recorded a few times. This chain links TRBV29-1 with TRBJ2-3; 15 bases are shared with TRBD2. The V gene end was trimmed by 4 bases and the J gene end by 0 bases; junction bases not matched to a gene: 5. The CDR3 has 17 residues. Per germline, CDR1 SQVTM and CDR2 ANQGSEA. The CDR3 DNA reads TGCAGCGTTGGGACTAGCGGGGGGGCTTTCAGCACAGATACGCAGTATTTT. Translating it yields CSVGTSGGAFSTDTQYF.

The chain combines TRBV20-1 with TRBJ2-4; 8 bases are a match to TRBD2. The germline V gene has CDR1 DFQATT and CDR2 SNEGSKA (reference sequence). V gave up 5 bases and J gave up 2 bases; unmatched junction bases: 8. The CDR3 sequence is 15 residues long. The CDR3 sequence: CSAGGGPATKNIQYF. CDR3 nucleotide sequence: TGCAGTGCTGGCGGGGGGCCCGCCACCAAAAACATTCAGTACTTC.

Only a few counts were recorded for this clonotype. The rearrangement links TRBV30 to TRBJ1-2, with unresolved D. With 0 bases removed from V and 0 bases from J, the gap between germline ends came to 8 bases. The CDR3 consists of 14 residues. Germline V CDR1 and CDR2: GTSNPN, SVGIG (reference sequence). The CDR3 loop reads CAWSVGDSNYGYTF. The CDR3 region has the DNA TGTGCCTGGAGTGTGGGCGACTCTAACTATGGCTACACCTTC.

The chain recombines TRBV7-9 with TRBJ1-3, with 7 positions matching TRBD1. The V and J ends lost 2 bases and 7 bases, in that order; junction bases with no gene match: 2. The V gene's germline CDR1 is SEHNR and CDR2 FQNEAQ (reference sequence). This CDR3 is 13 amino acids long. CDR3 bases: TGTGCCAGCAGCTTAACAGGGGTGAACACCATATATTTT. Encoded protein: CASSLTGVNTIYF.

This clonotype was found a few times. The rearrangement uses TRBV15 and TRBJ2-5; 8 bases match TRBD1. The end of the DNA is better explained by TRBJ2-1, so the J call may be wrong. This CDR3 contains 18 residues. In germline, CDR1 is LNHNV, CDR2 YYDKDF (reference sequence). The DNA for the CDR3 is TGTGCCACCAGCAGAGAACAGGGGGTAGGGATCCTTATCGGGTGGCAGTTCTTC. This gives the protein CATSREQGVGILIGWQFF.

The chain has TRBV7-9 and TRBJ2-1; 8 nucleotides match TRBD1. The J call is uncertain, as TRBJ2-7 better fits the DNA end. This CDR3 is built from 15 residues. Germline V gene lookup returns CDR1 SEHNR and CDR2 FQNEAQ (reference sequence). CDR3 coding DNA: TGTGCCAGTAGCCCCAACCAGGGGGCCTCCTACGAGCAGTACTTC. As protein: CASSPNQGASYEQYF.

This sequence joins TRBV18 and TRBJ1-6; D not certain. In germline, CDR1 is KGHSH, CDR2 LQKENI. This CDR3 is built from 13 residues. V was shortened by 3 bases and J by 11 bases, with 11 bases between the two germline ends. The CDR3 coding sequence is TGTGCCAGCTCACCTTCGGAAAGAACACCCCTCCACTTT. It encodes CASSPSERTPLHF.

The V call is TRBV20-1, the J call TRBJ2-5, with 7 bases aligning to TRBD1. After removal of 8 bases from V and 5 bases from J, the junction contained 11 bases not matched to a gene. The CDR3 is 13 residues long. The germline CDR1 and CDR2 sequences are DFQATT and SNEGSKA (reference sequence). For the CDR3, the DNA is TGCAGTTTCCTTACAGGGGCCGGGGAGACCCAGTACTTC. This sequence encodes CSFLTGAGETQYF.

This chain connects TRBV20-1 to TRBJ2-2; the D call may be TRBD1 or TRBD2 (7 bases each). This CDR3 comprises 15 residues. Trimming pared 5 bases from V and 4 bases from J, leaving 17 bases between. Germline CDR1 DFQATT, CDR2 SNEGSKA (reference sequence). The CDR3 loop is CSAFRGGSVTGELFF. DNA for the CDR3: TGCAGTGCTTTCAGGGGGGGATCGGTCACCGGGGAGCTGTTTTTT.

The DNA for the CDR3 is TGTGCCAGCAGCCGGGACAGCGATCAGCCCCAGCATTTT. Its protein is CASSRDSDQPQHF. V gene TRBV11-2 combines with J gene TRBJ1-5; 7 nucleotides align to TRBD1. CDR3 length: 13 residues. The germline V gene encodes CDR1 SGHAT and CDR2 FQNNGV. V lost 5 bases, J lost 5 bases, and 3 bases stayed unmatched.

This rearrangement joins TRBV29-1 to TRBJ2-4; 9 bases line up with TRBD1. With V trimmed by 7 bases and J by 7 bases, 11 bases remained unmatched. The CDR3 is made up of 14 amino acids. Germline V gene sequence: CDR1 SQVTM, CDR2 ANQGSEA. The CDR3 bases are TGCAGCGCATCCGCCGGGACAGGGAATAACATTCAGTACTTC. It encodes CSASAGTGNNIQYF. The entire variable domain, with the rest obtained from reference TRBV29-1 and TRBJ2-4, is as follows: SAVISQKPSRDICQRGTSLTIQCQVDSQVTMMFWYRQQPGQSLTLIATANQGSEATYESGFVIDKFPISRPNLTFSTLTVSNMSPEDSSIYLCSASAGTGNNIQYFGAGTRLSVL.

The DNA for the CDR3 is TGTGCCAGCAGTCCTCGGGGCGGCGGGGTTCCTCAGCCCCAGCATTTT. It encodes CASSPRGGGVPQPQHF. The chain is built from TRBV2 and TRBJ1-5; perhaps TRBD1 as D (5 bases). There are 16 residues in the CDR3. CDR1 and CDR2 from the germline V gene are SNHLY and FYNNEI. V was clipped by 5 bases and J by 6 bases, with 20 bases between them.

This clonotype was seen only a few times. This rearrangement joins TRBV7-3 to TRBJ2-7; 9 positions agree with TRBD1. Germline CDR1 reads SGHTA; CDR2 reads FQGTGA. The CDR3 has 14 residues. Unmatched junction bases numbered 10, after V lost 8 bases and J lost 5 bases. The DNA of the CDR3 is TGTGCCAGCGGACCCGGGACAGGGTCCCACGAGCAGTACTTC. Translation gives CASGPGTGSHEQYF.

This chain uses TRBV6-5 with TRBJ2-5, with 11 bases fitting TRBD2. The J call may be in error: the DNA end matches TRBJ2-1 better. The CDR3 is 16 amino acids. Germline V gene lookup returns CDR1 MNHEY and CDR2 SVGAGI. DNA for the CDR3: TGTGCCAGCAGTTACTACTTAGCGGGGGGGCCGGGTGAGCAGTTCTTC. It codes for CASSYYLAGGPGEQFF.

The rearrangement uses TRBV14 and TRBJ2-7, with D perhaps TRBD1 or TRBD2 (5 bases each). The V gene's germline CDR1 is SGHDN and CDR2 FVKESK. With 4 bases removed from V and 2 bases from J, the gap between germline ends came to 12 bases. There are 14 residues in the CDR3. Written as DNA, the CDR3 is TGTGCCAGCAGCCCTACCTGGGGGACCTACGAGCAGTACTTC. This translates into CASSPTWGTYEQYF.

This clonotype turned up a few times. The chain couples TRBV11-3 to TRBJ2-1; D is unresolved. V was cut by 0 bases and J by 6 bases, with 6 bases left in between. The CDR3 runs 13 residues. CDR1 SGHNT and CDR2 YENEEA come from the germline V gene. The CDR3, as DNA: TGTGCCAGCAGCTTAGATAGCAGCAATGAGCAGTTCTTC. Translating gives CASSLDSSNEQFF.